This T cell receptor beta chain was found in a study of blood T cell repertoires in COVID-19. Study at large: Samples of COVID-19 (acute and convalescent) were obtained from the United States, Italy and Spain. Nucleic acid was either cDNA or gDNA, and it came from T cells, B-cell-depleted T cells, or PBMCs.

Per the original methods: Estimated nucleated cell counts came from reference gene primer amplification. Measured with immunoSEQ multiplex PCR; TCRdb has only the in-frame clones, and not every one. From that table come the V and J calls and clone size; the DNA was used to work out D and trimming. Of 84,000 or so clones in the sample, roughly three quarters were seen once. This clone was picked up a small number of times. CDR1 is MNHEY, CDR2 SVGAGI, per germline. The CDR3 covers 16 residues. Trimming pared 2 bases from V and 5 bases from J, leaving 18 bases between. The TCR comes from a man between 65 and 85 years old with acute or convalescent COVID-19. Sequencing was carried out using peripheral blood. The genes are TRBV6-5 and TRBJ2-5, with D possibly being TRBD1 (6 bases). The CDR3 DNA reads TGTGCCAGCAGTTACGGTGGACAGCCCGGGATGGAGACCCAGTACTTC. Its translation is CASSYGGQPGMETQYF.